The count of the clone carrying this T cell receptor beta chain is one. This specimen belongs to a study of T cells after yellow fever vaccination. For the study at large: Preparation of fractions with low cell numbers was performed using SMART-Seq v4 Ultra Low Input.

CDR3 length: 16 residues. Losses at the gene ends were 8 bases for V and 4 bases for J; bases not matched to a gene: 11. Per germline, CDR1 SNHLY and CDR2 FYNNEI. The 5'RACE template-switching step produced TCR cDNA and added a universal primer site and UMIs. TCRdb called the 5' RACE reads again in MiXCR, with one record for every CDR3 protein. The sample holds under 700,000 distinct CDR3 sequences, roughly a sixth seen once. The TCR comes from a man between 18 and 29 years old who received the YFV17D yellow fever vaccine. This material consisted of PBMCs, taken around 5 days after the first yellow fever vaccination. V is TRBV2 and J is TRBJ2-5; the match to TRBD2 covers 12 bases. CDR3 sequence reads: CASLPRLAGGGETQYF. CDR3 DNA: TGTGCCAGCCTCCCACGGCTAGCGGGGGGGGGAGAGACCCAGTACTTC.